The 13 T cell receptor beta chains presented below share a single source sample, sequenced in a study of breast tumors, draining lymph nodes, adjacent tissues. TCRdb ran MiXCR on the multiplex PCR reads and lists one entry per CDR3 protein. The sample contains around 190,000 distinct CDR3 sequences, 30% to 35% of which appear only once. Axillary draining lymph nodes of breast cancer patients supplied the node samples. Sequencing input: axillary lymph node tissue. The receptor set was obtained from a female donor with breast cancer. Some clones in this sample may be carry-over from other donors' samples.

This clonotype has a count of ten or more. The CDR3 loop reads CSAAPGGGYNEQFF. CDR3 DNA sequence: TGCAGTGCCGCCCCGGGGGGAGGGTACAATGAGCAGTTCTTC. The chain recombines TRBV20-1 with TRBJ2-1; 7 nucleotides align to TRBD2. CDR1 is DFQATT and CDR2 is SNEGSKA in the germline V gene (reference sequence). The CDR3 is 14 residues long. The V segment lost 6 bases and the J segment 4 bases; nucleotides outside the gene matches: 9.

This clonotype was recorded at least ten times. Mismatch with germline at one junction end may stem from a read error. This chain connects TRBV20-1 to TRBJ2-7, with 14 positions matching TRBD2. Germline CDR1 is DFQATT and CDR2 is SNEGSKA (reference sequence). This CDR3 is built from 17 residues. For the CDR3, the DNA is TGCAGTGCGAAATTGCCGGGGACTAGCGGGAGCTCCCACGAGCAGTACTTC. Protein product: CSAKLPGTSGSSHEQYF.

This clonotype has just a few counts. A much larger clone is a single base away; this may be a read error. The chain recombines TRBV9 with TRBJ2-2, with D perhaps TRBD2 (6 bases). The CDR3 is 15 amino acids. Germline loops: CDR1 SGDLS, CDR2 YYNGEE. CDR3 DNA sequence: TGTGCCAGCAGCGTAGGCAGGGTGGACACCGGGGGGCTGTTTTTT. It yields the protein CASSVGRVDTGGLFF.

The rearrangement joins TRBV18 to TRBJ1-5; tentatively, D is TRBD1 (5 bases). The germline V and J ends were trimmed by 1 base and 3 bases, with 10 bases remaining between them. Germline-derived CDR1 and CDR2 are KGHSH and LQKENI. This CDR3 spans 15 amino acids. The CDR3 loop is CASSPQGRVNQPQHF. The CDR3 bases are TGTGCCAGCTCACCACAGGGACGGGTCAATCAGCCCCAGCATTTT.

The chain couples TRBV30 to TRBJ1-2, with D possibly TRBD1 on 6 matching bases. The ends were cut back, 0 bases at V and 2 bases at J, with 10 bases in the middle. Germline V gives CDR1 GTSNPN, CDR2 SVGIG (reference sequence). CDR3 length: 14 residues. The CDR3 DNA follows: TGTGCCTGGAGTGTAACAGGGACCAACTATGGCTACACCTTC. This sequence encodes CAWSVTGTNYGYTF.

The table lists this clonotype with many counts. The V call is TRBV18, the J call TRBJ2-3, with D perhaps being TRBD1 or TRBD2 (6 bases each). The CDR3 is 15 residues long. Germline CDR1 KGHSH, CDR2 LQKENI. V was pared by 1 base and J by 1 base, with 9 bases between. CDR3 nucleotides: TGTGCCAGCTCACCACAGGAGGGGGGCACAGATACGCAGTATTTT. This sequence encodes CASSPQEGGTDTQYF.

The table lists this clonotype with a few counts. The junction departs from the called germline gene at one end, perhaps through a read error. The chain has TRBV6-6 and TRBJ2-5; 9 nucleotides match TRBD1. CDR3 length: 14 residues. The V gene's germline CDR1 is MNHNY and CDR2 SVGAGI (reference sequence). The CDR3 sequence is CASSGTGYQEAQYF. The CDR3 region has the DNA TGTGCCAGCAGTGGGACAGGGTATCAAGAGGCCCAGTACTTC.

This clonotype was seen ten or more times. The rearrangement joins TRBV18 to TRBJ1-4, with a tentative D call TRBD1 (5 bases). Trimming left V 0 bases short and J 8 bases short, with 13 bases between. Germline loops: CDR1 KGHSH, CDR2 LQKENI. The CDR3 spans 15 residues. The CDR3 region is CASSPPRQGSEKLFF. The CDR3 DNA reads TGTGCCAGCTCACCACCGAGGCAGGGAAGCGAAAAACTGTTTTTT.

This clonotype was seen repeatedly, ten times or more. V gene TRBV2 combines with J gene TRBJ2-3; D tentatively fits TRBD1 or TRBD2 (5 bases each). Germline V gene lookup returns CDR1 SNHLY and CDR2 FYNNEI. This CDR3 contains 14 residues. Trimming shortened V by 6 bases and J by 1 base, and 11 bases separated the two germline ends. CDR3 bases: TGTGCCAGCAGACCGGGACGCCGCACAGATACGCAGTATTTT. Translation gives CASRPGRRTDTQYF.

This clonotype was seen many times. The rearrangement uses TRBV25-1 and TRBJ1-6; D unresolved. V lost 4 bases, J lost 8 bases, and 6 bases lay in between. The CDR3 has 12 residues. The germline CDR1 and CDR2 sequences are MGHDK and SYGVNS. CDR3 loop: CASSGIDSPLHF. The CDR3 nucleotides read TGTGCCAGCAGTGGTATCGATTCACCCCTCCACTTT.

This clonotype was counted many times. The genes are TRBV11-3 and TRBJ2-3, with TRBD2 identical over 10 bases. This CDR3 is 15 amino acids long. Germline trimming cut 1 base from V and 4 bases from J; bases unmatched to any gene: 2. Germline V gene sequence: CDR1 SGHNT, CDR2 YENEEA. CDR3 DNA: TGTGCCAGCAGCTTAGGAGCGGGAGGGCCAGATACGCAGTATTTT. Translated: CASSLGAGGPDTQYF.

This clonotype has at least ten counts. CDR3 bases: TGTGCCAGCAGGGCAGGGGATTACGAGCAGTACTTC. Its protein is CASRAGDYEQYF. The gene calls are TRBV12-3 or TRBV12-4 and TRBJ2-7, with D possibly matching TRBD1 (6 bases). V lost 6 bases and J 4 bases, leaving 10 bases between the germline ends. The CDR3 has 12 residues.

This clonotype appeared many times. This chain connects TRBV9 to TRBJ1-2, with no clear D. Germline V gene data show CDR1 as SGDLS and CDR2 as YYNGEE. This CDR3 region has 14 residues. V dropped 3 bases and J dropped 5 bases, with 14 bases sitting between them. CDR3 bases: TGTGCCAGCAGCGGGACGGAGGATTATTATGGCTACACCTTC. It is translated as CASSGTEDYYGYTF.